This T cell receptor (beta chain) came from a study of blood T cell repertoires in COVID-19. At the level of the study: Both acute and convalescent COVID-19 samples were obtained from the United States, Italy and Spain. PBMCs, B-cell-depleted T cells, or T cells were the source of the cDNA or gDNA that made up the material.

Source study methods: Reference gene primer amplification in the assay estimated nucleated cell counts. The repertoire was sequenced with immunoSEQ multiplex PCR; TCRdb's copy has only in-frame clones and lacks some. V and J calls and clone size come straight from that table; D and trimming were deduced from the DNA. The sample lists 150,000 to 250,000 clones, 79% occurring once. Trimming cost V 9 bases and J 5 bases, with 7 bases left between them. CDR3 length: 10 amino acids. Germline CDR1 reads MNHEY; CDR2 reads SVGAGI. The origin of this receptor is a woman between 40 and 50 years old with COVID-19, enrolled during active disease. The sample consisted of peripheral blood. The chain links TRBV6-5 to TRBJ2-5; D not certain. CDR3 residues: CASEEETQYF. In DNA form, the CDR3 reads TGTGCCAGTGAAGAGGAGACCCAGTACTTC.